Included here is one T cell receptor (beta chain) sequence, with context. The target antigen is unknown. It was by 5'RACE template switching with UMIs that TCR beta cDNA was made. TCRdb reprocessed the 5' RACE reads and stores each CDR3 protein as one record, lacking DNA. This sample carries about 460,000 distinct CDR3 sequences, with 1.4% to 1.5% going to the ten biggest clones. This CDR3 is built from 17 residues. From germline, CDR1 is MNHEY and CDR2 SMNVEV (reference sequence). These data originate in a study of T cells expressing NK-cell markers. Study-wide background: Within the sequenced cohort of eight donors, seven exhibited HCMV seropositivity and one was seronegative. Broader study findings: About 1.0-7.0% of CD8+ T cells in six or seven donors belonged to dominant NKG2C+ clonotypes.

Sequenced sample: blood T cells: a sorted CD56 or NKG2C T cell subset, CD4+ or CD8+ T cells, or bulk PBMC T cells (not recorded which). The receptor was isolated from a woman aged 45-65 years in good health. The chain links TRBV27 to TRBJ1-6. CDR3 amino acids: CASSLLWGDLSNSPLHF.